What follows describes a single T cell receptor beta chain. This sample is part of a study of blood T cell repertoires in COVID-19. For the study at large: Italy, Spain and the United States were the sources of the convalescent and acute COVID-19 samples. T cells, B-cell-depleted T cells, or PBMCs supplied cDNA or gDNA.

Germline V lookup: CDR1 SGDLS, CDR2 YYNGEE. With 0 bases removed from V and 2 bases from J, the gap between germline ends came to 9 bases. The CDR3 contains 14 residues. Original processing methods: Using reference gene primer amplification, nucleated cell counts were estimated. The data were produced by immunoSEQ multiplex PCR, yet TCRdb's version contains in-frame clones alone and is incomplete. V and J calls and clone size are copied from that table; D and trimming were computed from the DNA. The table includes 55,000 to 80,000 clones, approximately 82% detected once. V gene TRBV9 combines with J gene TRBJ2-7; no firm D call. What was sequenced was peripheral blood. This clonotype was sampled from a man older than 75 with active COVID-19. CDR3 sequence: CASSVGRQAYEQYF. CDR3 DNA: TGTGCCAGCAGCGTAGGTCGGCAGGCCTACGAGCAGTACTTC.